This entry lists 30 T cell receptor beta chains sequenced from one sample in a study of T cell changes during pregnancy in multiple sclerosis. Using immunoSEQ multiplex PCR, the repertoire was profiled, and TCRdb retains in-frame clones only, with some absent. The sample yields some 41,000 clones, about 88% seen once. This material consisted of CD8+ T cells from peripheral blood mononuclear cells, taken in the first trimester of pregnancy. Receptors originate from a female donor with multiple sclerosis, enrolled in a pregnancy study.

V gene TRBV11-3 combines with J gene TRBJ1-1, with D possibly TRBD1 on 5 matching bases. Germline CDR1 reads SGHNT; CDR2 reads YENEEA. V was trimmed by 9 bases and J by 0 bases, leaving 11 bases between them. This CDR3 region has 13 residues. The CDR3 coding sequence is TGTGCCAGTACGACAGACATGAACACTGAAGCTTTCTTT. Residues: CASTTDMNTEAFF.

This clone was detected once. V is TRBV9 and J is TRBJ1-3; the D is unclear. V was trimmed by 6 bases and J by 2 bases, leaving 9 bases between them. The CDR3 is made up of 13 amino acids. The germline CDR1 and CDR2 sequences are SGDLS and YYNGEE. This CDR3 is CASTRSTGNTIYF. The CDR3 DNA sequence: TGTGCCAGCACCAGATCGACTGGAAACACCATATATTTT.

The V call is TRBV4-2, the J call TRBJ2-3, with 12 bases lining up with TRBD2. The germline V gene has CDR1 LGHNA and CDR2 YNFKEQ. This CDR3 has 16 amino acids. The V gene end was trimmed by 4 bases and the J gene end by 5 bases; junction bases not matched to a gene: 7. CDR3: CASSPASGGAKDTQYF. Written as DNA, the CDR3 is TGTGCCAGCAGCCCTGCTAGCGGGGGGGCAAAAGATACGCAGTATTTT.

The V gene is TRBV7-2, the J gene TRBJ1-3; no clear D gene. Looked up from germline, CDR1 is SGHTA and CDR2 is FQGNSA. The ends were cut back, 7 bases at V and 2 bases at J, with 6 bases in the middle. This CDR3 is built from 12 residues. The CDR3 nucleotides read TGTGCCAGCACCCGGGCTGGAAACACCATATATTTT. The encoded protein is CASTRAGNTIYF.

This clone was counted a few times. The J gene is TRBJ2-3, the V gene TRBV10-3; the match to TRBD1 covers 10 bases. The CDR3 covers 17 residues. Per the germline V gene, CDR1 is ENHRY and CDR2 is SYGVKD. Trimming cost V 0 bases and J 2 bases; bases outside gene matches: 5. This CDR3 is CAISESPGTGVTDTQYF. The CDR3 DNA sequence: TGTGCCATCAGTGAGTCCCCCGGGACAGGGGTCACAGATACGCAGTATTTT.

The V and J genes are TRBV19 and TRBJ1-2; 7 nucleotides align to TRBD1. V dropped 5 bases and J dropped 6; count of bases not matched to a gene: 12. The V gene's germline CDR1 is LNHDA and CDR2 SQIVND (reference sequence). The CDR3 is 15 amino acids. The CDR3 region has the DNA TGTGCCAGTAGTGGGCAGAACAGGGGCAAGGATGGCTACACCTTC. Amino acids: CASSGQNRGKDGYTF.

This chain links TRBV4-2 with TRBJ2-5; tentatively, D is TRBD2 (6 bases). The CDR3 is made up of 14 amino acids. V was trimmed by 4 bases and J by 2 bases, leaving 11 bases between them. Germline V lookup: CDR1 LGHNA, CDR2 YNFKEQ. CDR3 DNA sequence: TGTGCCAGCAGCCGTCCCGGGACTCAAGAGACCCAGTACTTC. Translated, it gives CASSRPGTQETQYF.

V and J are TRBV4-2 and TRBJ1-1; unclear D gene. Germline CDR1 and CDR2: LGHNA and YNFKEQ. The CDR3 runs 13 residues. V lost 4 bases to trimming and J lost 1 base, with 7 bases between them. The CDR3 loop reads CASSLHRNTEAFF. For the CDR3, the DNA is TGTGCCAGCAGCCTCCACAGGAACACTGAAGCTTTCTTT.

The chain combines TRBV9 with TRBJ2-3; D might be TRBD2 (5 bases). The CDR3 is made up of 18 amino acids. Trimming stripped 3 bases from V and 0 bases from J, with 20 bases between. The germline V gene has CDR1 SGDLS and CDR2 YYNGEE. The CDR3 loop reads CASSGDWESGPSTDTQYF. The CDR3 DNA reads TGTGCCAGCAGCGGCGATTGGGAAAGCGGACCTAGCACAGATACGCAGTATTTT.

The rearrangement links TRBV13 to TRBJ2-7, with a weak D call TRBD2 (6 bases). Per germline, CDR1 PRHDT and CDR2 FYEKMQ (reference sequence). The CDR3 has 12 residues. Trimming took 5 bases from V and 10 from J, leaving 15 bases between them. The chain's CDR3 is CASSGGTGNQYF. In DNA form, the CDR3 reads TGTGCCAGCAGCGGAGGGACCGGGAATCAGTACTTC.

J is TRBJ1-2 and V is TRBV4-3; weak D call: TRBD1 (6 bases). This CDR3 contains 14 residues. V shed 0 bases and J shed 5 bases, with 10 bases lying between them. Germline V gene lookup returns CDR1 LGHNA and CDR2 YSLEER. CDR3 in amino acids: CASSQDRGQYGYTF. In nucleotides, the CDR3 is TGCGCCAGCAGCCAAGATCGCGGACAGTATGGCTACACCTTC.

The CDR3 protein is CASSPLAGGQETQYF. CDR3 coding DNA: TGTGCCAGCAGCCCCCTAGCGGGGGGGCAAGAGACCCAGTACTTC. V gene TRBV6-1 combines with J gene TRBJ2-5; 12 bases fit TRBD2. CDR1 and CDR2 from the germline V gene are MNHNS and SASEGT. The ends lost 6 bases at V and 2 bases at J; junction bases unmatched: 4. The CDR3 has 15 amino acids.

The chain joins TRBV9 to TRBJ1-2; possible D gene TRBD1, 5 bases. CDR3 length: 12 amino acids. Germline values: CDR1 SGDLS, CDR2 YYNGEE. Trimming took off 3 bases at V and 7 bases at J, with 10 bases between the two ends. The CDR3: CASSDAGFGYTF. The CDR3 nucleotides read TGTGCCAGCAGCGATGCAGGGTTTGGCTACACCTTC.

In DNA, the CDR3 is TGTGCCAGCAGTGAACGGCAGGGGGACTACAATGAGCAGTTCTTC. Translation: CASSERQGDYNEQFF. The chain links TRBV6-1 to TRBJ2-1; 7 bases are a match to TRBD1. The CDR3 totals 15 residues. Germline loops: CDR1 MNHNS, CDR2 SASEGT. With V trimmed by 2 bases and J by 3 bases, 4 bases remained unmatched.

The chain combines TRBV7-8 with TRBJ2-7, with TRBD1 identical over 8 bases. Trimming at V came to 3 bases and at J to 3 bases, leaving 16 bases not matched to a gene. This CDR3 contains 18 residues. Germline V gives CDR1 SGHVS, CDR2 FQNEAQ. The CDR3 coding sequence is TGTGCCAGCAGCTTCCGGTCAACAGGGGGGAAATCCATCTACGAGCAGTACTTC. Translated: CASSFRSTGGKSIYEQYF.

The chain couples TRBV7-2 to TRBJ2-7, with 8 bases that match TRBD1. V gave up 9 bases and J gave up 0 bases; unmatched junction bases: 7. This CDR3 is built from 14 residues. Germline V CDR1 and CDR2: SGHTA, FQGNSA. The CDR3: CASSSQGASYEQYF. The CDR3 nucleotides read TGTGCCAGTTCGTCGCAGGGGGCCTCCTACGAGCAGTACTTC.

J is TRBJ2-5 and V is TRBV13, with 11 bases aligning to TRBD2. The V gene's germline CDR1 is PRHDT and CDR2 FYEKMQ (reference sequence). The CDR3 totals 20 residues. V was pared by 5 bases and J by 5 bases, with 22 bases of the junction left unmatched. CDR3: CASSANEPQLAGEQWETQYF. The DNA for the CDR3 is TGTGCCAGCAGCGCCAACGAACCCCAACTAGCGGGGGAGCAGTGGGAGACCCAGTACTTC.

The rearrangement uses TRBV7-9 and TRBJ2-1; 11 bases match TRBD2. This CDR3 comprises 18 residues. Germline CDR1 SEHNR, CDR2 FQNEAQ (reference sequence). The V and J ends lost 2 bases and 0 bases, in that order; junction bases with no gene match: 6. Here the CDR3 DNA reads TGTGCCAGCAGCTTATCTAGCGGGGGGCTGAGCTCCTACAATGAGCAGTTCTTC. Its protein is CASSLSSGGLSSYNEQFF. The complete variable domain, with remaining parts taken from reference TRBV7-9 and TRBJ2-1, reads DTGVSQNPRHKITKRGQNVTFRCDPISEHNRLYWYRQTLGQGPEFLTYFQNEAQLEKSRLLSDRFSAERPKGSFSTLEIQRTEQGDSAMYLCASSLSSGGLSSYNEQFFGPGTRLTVL.

This CDR3 is CASSFVTGNAYNSPLHF. The DNA for the CDR3 is TGTGCCAGCAGTTTCGTAACAGGGAATGCCTATAATTCACCCCTCCACTTT. This chain uses TRBV27 with TRBJ1-6; D perhaps matches TRBD1 (6 bases). V lost 3 bases, J lost 2 bases, and 14 bases lay in between. The CDR3 spans 17 residues. Germline V gives CDR1 MNHEY, CDR2 SMNVEV (reference sequence).

This clone has a handful of counts. The chain uses TRBV10-3 and TRBJ1-2, with TRBD1 as a possible D gene (6 bases). Trimming cost V 2 bases and J 4 bases, with 8 bases left between them. CDR1 and CDR2 (germline): ENHRY, SYGVKD. The length of the CDR3 is 13 residues. The CDR3 region has the DNA TGTGCCATCAGTGAGACAGGGTTCTATGGCTACACCTTC. The encoded protein is CAISETGFYGYTF.

The chain couples TRBV9 to TRBJ2-2, with D maybe TRBD2 (6 bases). Germline V CDR1 and CDR2: SGDLS, YYNGEE. The CDR3 loop spans 16 amino acids. V was trimmed by 0 bases and J by 0 bases, leaving 9 bases between them. The CDR3 here is CASSVGDLTNTGELFF. CDR3 DNA sequence: TGTGCCAGCAGCGTAGGGGACTTGACGAACACCGGGGAGCTGTTTTTT.

Note on this clone: Other DNA sequences of this sample code for an identical CDR3. The V and J genes are TRBV4-3 and TRBJ1-1; 8 bases are shared with TRBD1. The germline gives CDR1 LGHNA, CDR2 YSLEER. This CDR3 has 14 amino acids. V lost 0 bases and J lost 5; bases outside the gene matches: 2. The CDR3: CASSQDRGLTEAFF. The CDR3 DNA is TGCGCCAGCAGCCAAGACAGGGGGCTTACTGAAGCTTTCTTT.

This clone was detected a few times. V usage is TRBV25-1 and J usage is TRBJ1-1; 7 bases line up with TRBD1. Germline V gene lookup returns CDR1 MGHDK and CDR2 SYGVNS. The CDR3 length is 12 residues. V gave up 4 bases and J gave up 7 bases; unmatched junction bases: 3. The CDR3 spells CASSVGGLEAFF. The CDR3, as DNA: TGTGCCAGCAGTGTAGGGGGCCTTGAAGCTTTCTTT.

The chain recombines TRBV6-5 with TRBJ2-7; the match to TRBD1 covers 7 bases. Germline values: CDR1 MNHEY, CDR2 SVGAGI. V gave up 0 bases and J gave up 6 bases; unmatched junction bases: 5. The CDR3 runs to 14 residues. The CDR3: CASSYSLTGVEQYF. As DNA, the CDR3 is TGTGCCAGCAGTTACTCCCTTACAGGGGTCGAGCAGTACTTC.

This sequence joins TRBV4-3 and TRBJ2-7; 12 bases align to TRBD2. This CDR3 is 16 amino acids long. Germline CDR1 LGHNA, CDR2 YSLEER. V trimming: 0 bases; J trimming: 6 bases; junction bases outside the gene matches: 6. CDR3 DNA: TGCGCCAGCAGCCAAGAGCCTAGCGGGGGGGCCGCCGAGCAGTACTTC. Translated: CASSQEPSGGAAEQYF.

The CDR3 protein is CSVAPDRIFYEQYF. The CDR3, as DNA: TGCAGCGTTGCCCCGGACAGGATATTCTACGAGCAGTACTTC. V usage is TRBV29-1 and J usage is TRBJ2-7; 7 positions agree with TRBD1. This CDR3 region has 14 residues. Looked up from germline, CDR1 is SQVTM and CDR2 is ANQGSEA. V trimming: 4 bases; J trimming: 3 bases; junction bases outside the gene matches: 9.

CDR3 protein: CATQRGGQEVTEAFF. The CDR3 DNA reads as TGTGCCACCCAGCGCGGGGGGCAGGAGGTCACTGAAGCTTTCTTT. The chain links TRBV5-5 to TRBJ1-1, with a possible D match to TRBD1 (6 bases). The CDR3 has 15 amino acids. Per germline, CDR1 SGHKS and CDR2 YYEKEE (reference sequence). V was cut by 9 bases and J by 4 bases, with 22 bases left in between.

This chain joins TRBV7-6 and TRBJ1-1, with D possibly being TRBD1 (5 bases). The CDR3 spans 14 residues. Germline lookup yields CDR1 SGHVS and CDR2 FNYEAQ. V lost 5 bases, J lost 0 bases, and 10 bases lay in between. This chain's CDR3 is CASSPGHMNTEAFF. CDR3 DNA sequence: TGTGCCAGCAGCCCTGGACATATGAACACTGAAGCTTTCTTT.

V usage is TRBV10-3 and J usage is TRBJ2-7, with a weak D call TRBD1 (5 bases). Germline CDR1 reads ENHRY; CDR2 reads SYGVKD. The CDR3 runs to 12 residues. V was shortened by 8 bases and J by 1 base, with 9 bases between the two germline ends. The CDR3 region has the DNA TGTGCCATCGGCAGGGATTCCTACGAGCAGTACTTC. Residues: CAIGRDSYEQYF.

This CDR3 reads CASSQTAEPNEQYF. CDR3 nucleotide sequence: TGTGCCAGCAGCCAAACGGCGGAACCGAACGAGCAGTACTTC. The chain recombines TRBV14 with TRBJ2-7; no definite D call. Trimming cost V 2 bases and J 5 bases, with 13 bases left between them. Germline loops: CDR1 SGHDN, CDR2 FVKESK. CDR3 size: 14 residues.